The clone carrying this T cell receptor (beta chain) was detected a few times. Its cognate antigen is unknown. These data originate in a study of STAT5B mutations in CD4+ large granular lymphocyte leukemia. Regarding the study as a whole: Patient CD4-sorted repertoires stayed more clonal than healthy ones after leukemic-clone removal. 8/27 top patient clones versus 2/35 control clones were TRBV06-family.

The germline V gene encodes CDR1 SGDLS and CDR2 YYNGEE. Trimming at V came to 4 bases and at J to 3 bases, leaving 4 bases not matched to a gene. This CDR3 spans 14 amino acids. Profiled with immunoSEQ multiplex PCR; TCRdb holds only in-frame clones, not every one. The sample has 32,000 or so clones; just under 85% are singletons. The sequencing sample was made of CD4+ T cells from blood buffy coats. The V and J genes are TRBV9 and TRBJ1-1, with TRBD1 identical over 9 bases. This receptor was identified in a human donor in good health. As DNA, the CDR3 is TGTGCCAGCAGCTTAAGACAGGGGGACACTGAAGCTTTCTTT. It specifies CASSLRQGDTEAFF.